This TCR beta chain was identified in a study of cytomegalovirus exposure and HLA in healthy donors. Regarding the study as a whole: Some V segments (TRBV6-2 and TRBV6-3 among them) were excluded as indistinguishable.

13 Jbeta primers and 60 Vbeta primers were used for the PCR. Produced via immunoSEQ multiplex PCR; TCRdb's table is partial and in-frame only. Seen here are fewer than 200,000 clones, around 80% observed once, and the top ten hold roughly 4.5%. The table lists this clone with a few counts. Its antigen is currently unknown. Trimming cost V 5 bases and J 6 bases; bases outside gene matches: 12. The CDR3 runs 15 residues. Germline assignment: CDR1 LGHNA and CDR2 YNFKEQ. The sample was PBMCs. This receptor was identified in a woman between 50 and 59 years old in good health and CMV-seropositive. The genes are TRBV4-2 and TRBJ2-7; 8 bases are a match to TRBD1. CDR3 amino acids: CASSSQDRARSEQYF. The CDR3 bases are TGTGCCAGCAGCTCTCAGGACAGGGCTCGTTCCGAGCAGTACTTC.